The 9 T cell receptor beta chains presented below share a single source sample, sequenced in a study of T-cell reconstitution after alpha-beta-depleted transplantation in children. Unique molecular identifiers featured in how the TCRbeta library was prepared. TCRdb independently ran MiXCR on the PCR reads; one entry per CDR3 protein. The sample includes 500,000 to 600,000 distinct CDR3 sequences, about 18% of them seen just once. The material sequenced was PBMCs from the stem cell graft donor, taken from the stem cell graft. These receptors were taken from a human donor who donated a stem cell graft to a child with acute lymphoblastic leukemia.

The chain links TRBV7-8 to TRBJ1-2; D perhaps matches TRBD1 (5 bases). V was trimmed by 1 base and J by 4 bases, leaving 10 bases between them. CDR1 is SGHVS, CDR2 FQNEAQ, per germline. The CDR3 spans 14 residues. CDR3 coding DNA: TGTGCCAGCAGCTTAGATAGGGGCACCTATGGCTACACCTTC. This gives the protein CASSLDRGTYGYTF.

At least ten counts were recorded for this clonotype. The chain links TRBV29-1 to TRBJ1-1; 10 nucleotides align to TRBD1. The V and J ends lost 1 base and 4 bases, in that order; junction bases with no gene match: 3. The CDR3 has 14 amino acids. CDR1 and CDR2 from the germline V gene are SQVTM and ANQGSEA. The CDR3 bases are TGCAGCGTTGAAGGTCGGACAGGGGGCACTGAAGCTTTCTTT. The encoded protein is CSVEGRTGGTEAFF.

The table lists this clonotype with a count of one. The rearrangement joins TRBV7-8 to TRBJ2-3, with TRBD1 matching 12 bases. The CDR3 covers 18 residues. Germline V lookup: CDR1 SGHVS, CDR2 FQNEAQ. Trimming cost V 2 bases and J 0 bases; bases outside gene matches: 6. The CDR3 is CASSLIGTGGPSTDTQYF. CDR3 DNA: TGTGCCAGCAGCTTAATTGGGACAGGGGGCCCGAGCACAGATACGCAGTATTTT.

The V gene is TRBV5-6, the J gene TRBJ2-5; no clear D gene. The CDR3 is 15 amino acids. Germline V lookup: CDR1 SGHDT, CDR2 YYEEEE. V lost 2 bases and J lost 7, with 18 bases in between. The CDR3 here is CASSLLTKAGGTQYF. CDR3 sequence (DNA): TGTGCCAGCAGCTTACTAACTAAGGCTGGTGGGACCCAGTACTTC.

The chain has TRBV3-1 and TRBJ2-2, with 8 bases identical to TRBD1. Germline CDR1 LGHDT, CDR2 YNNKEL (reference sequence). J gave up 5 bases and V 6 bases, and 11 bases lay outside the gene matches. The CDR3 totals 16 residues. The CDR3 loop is CASSAIGTGRTGELFF. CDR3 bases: TGTGCCAGCAGTGCTATCGGGACAGGCCGGACCGGGGAGCTGTTTTTT.

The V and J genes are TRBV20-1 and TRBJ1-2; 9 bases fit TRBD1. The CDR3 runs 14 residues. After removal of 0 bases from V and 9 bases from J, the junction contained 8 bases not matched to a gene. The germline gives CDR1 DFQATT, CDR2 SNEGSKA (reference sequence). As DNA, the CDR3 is TGCAGTGCTAGAGAAGGGACAGGGAGTTTGAGCTACACCTTC. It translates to CSAREGTGSLSYTF.

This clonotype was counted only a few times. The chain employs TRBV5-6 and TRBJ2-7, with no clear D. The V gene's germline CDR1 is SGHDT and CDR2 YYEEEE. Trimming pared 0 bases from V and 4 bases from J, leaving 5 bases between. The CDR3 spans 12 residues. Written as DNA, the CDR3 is TGTGCCAGCAGCTTGGGAGAATACGAGCAGTACTTC. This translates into CASSLGEYEQYF.

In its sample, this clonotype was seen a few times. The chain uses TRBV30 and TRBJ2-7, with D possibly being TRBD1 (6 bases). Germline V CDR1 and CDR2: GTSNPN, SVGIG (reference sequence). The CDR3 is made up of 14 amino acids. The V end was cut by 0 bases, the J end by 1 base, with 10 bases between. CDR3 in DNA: TGTGCCTGGAGTGTTGTGGACAGTTCCTACGAGCAGTACTTC. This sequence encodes CAWSVVDSSYEQYF.

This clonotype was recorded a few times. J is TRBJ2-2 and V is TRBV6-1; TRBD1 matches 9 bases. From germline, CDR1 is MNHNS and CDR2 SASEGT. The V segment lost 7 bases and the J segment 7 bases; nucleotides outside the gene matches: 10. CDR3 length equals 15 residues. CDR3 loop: CASTQRTGASGELFF. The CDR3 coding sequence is TGTGCCAGCACCCAGAGGACAGGGGCCAGCGGGGAGCTGTTTTTT.